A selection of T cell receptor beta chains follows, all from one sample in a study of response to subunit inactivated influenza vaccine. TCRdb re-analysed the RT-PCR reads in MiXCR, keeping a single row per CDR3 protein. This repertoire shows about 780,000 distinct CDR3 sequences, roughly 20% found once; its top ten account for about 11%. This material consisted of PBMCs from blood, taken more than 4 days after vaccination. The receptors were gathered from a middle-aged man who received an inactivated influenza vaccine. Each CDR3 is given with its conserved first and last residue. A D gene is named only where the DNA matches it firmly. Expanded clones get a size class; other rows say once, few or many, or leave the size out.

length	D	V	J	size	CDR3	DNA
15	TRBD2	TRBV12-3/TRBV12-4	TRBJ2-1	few	CASSLFQRGGNEQFF	TGTGCCAGCAGTTTATTCCAGCGGGGGGGCAATGAGCAGTTCTTC
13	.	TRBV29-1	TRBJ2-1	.	CSVEEGQINEQFF	TGCAGCGTTGAAGAAGGACAGATCAATGAGCAGTTCTTC
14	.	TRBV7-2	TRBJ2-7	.	CASSLVRATYEQYF	TGTGCCAGCAGCTTAGTAAGGGCCACCTACGAGCAGTACTTC
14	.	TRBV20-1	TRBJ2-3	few	CSARDQLATDTQYF	TGCAGTGCTAGAGATCAACTAGCCACAGATACGCAGTATTTT
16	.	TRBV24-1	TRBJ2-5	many	CATSDLMFGGQETQYF	TGTGCCACCAGTGATTTAATGTTCGGGGGGCAGGAGACCCAGTACTTC
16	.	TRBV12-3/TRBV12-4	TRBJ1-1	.	CASSSTIGTTNTEAFF	TGTGCCAGCAGTTCCACCATCGGGACAACGAACACTGAAGCTTTCTTT
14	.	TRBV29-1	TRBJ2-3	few	CSVEDWRASDTQYF	TGCAGCGTTGAAGATTGGAGGGCGTCAGATACGCAGTATTTT
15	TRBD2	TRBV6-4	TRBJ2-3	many	CASSTSGGAGDTQYF	TGTGCCAGCAGTACCAGCGGGGGGGCCGGAGATACGCAGTATTTT
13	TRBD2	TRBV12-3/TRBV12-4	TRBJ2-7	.	CASMTSGAYEQYF	TGTGCCAGCATGACTAGCGGGGCCTACGAGCAGTACTTC
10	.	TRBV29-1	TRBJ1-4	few	CSARGEKLFF	TGCAGCGCCCGGGGTGAAAAACTGTTTTTT
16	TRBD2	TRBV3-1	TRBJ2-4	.	CASSPREGLAKNIQYF	TGTGCCAGCAGCCCTCGGGAGGGGCTAGCCAAAAACATTCAGTACTTC
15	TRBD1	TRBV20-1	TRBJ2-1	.	CSARTPGQGYNEQFF	TGCAGTGCCCGTACTCCGGGACAGGGGTACAATGAGCAGTTCTTC
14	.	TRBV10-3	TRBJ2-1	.	CAISDRGGYNEQFF	TGTGCCATCAGTGACAGGGGCGGATACAATGAGCAGTTCTTC
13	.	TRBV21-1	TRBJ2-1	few	CLPPATRGNEQFF	TGTCTCCCGCCGGCTACTCGGGGGAATGAGCAGTTCTTC
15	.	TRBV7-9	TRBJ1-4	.	CASSLAQGTNEKLFF	TGTGCCAGCAGCTTAGCGCAGGGTACTAATGAAAAACTGTTTTTT
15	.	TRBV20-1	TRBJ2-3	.	CSARVDLMSTDTQYF	TGCAGTGCTAGAGTCGATCTAATGAGCACAGATACGCAGTATTTT
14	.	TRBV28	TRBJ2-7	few	CASTHPRHIYEQYF	TGTGCCAGCACCCACCCTAGACACATCTACGAGCAGTACTTC